Below are 26 T cell receptor beta chains sequenced from a single sample in a study of beta chain features in type 1 diabetes. The investigators reverse transcribed all of the isolated RNA, so they sequenced expressed TCRB transcripts. Only in-frame clones appear in the TCRdb table, and some are missing; sequencing was by immunoSEQ multiplex PCR. The sample lists roughly 450,000 clones, about 15% occurring once. Sequenced input: naive CD4+ T cells from blood. These receptors all stem from a man in his thirties or forties in good health.

The CDR3, as DNA: TGTGCCTGGAGTGTACGGAGGACCCAGTACTTC. Translating gives CAWSVRRTQYF. V and J are TRBV30 and TRBJ2-5, with D hard to call. In germline, CDR1 is GTSNPN, CDR2 SVGIG (reference sequence). V shed 0 bases and J shed 7 bases, with 6 bases lying between them. The CDR3 runs to 11 residues. Together with reference TRBV30 and TRBJ2-5, the CDR3 gives the full variable domain: SQTIHQWPATLVQPVGSPLSLECTVEGTSNPNLYWYRQAAGRGLQLLFYSVGIGQISSEVPQNLSASRPQDRQFILSSKKLLLSDSGFYLCAWSVRRTQYFGPGTRLLVL.

This clone has a handful of counts. V gene TRBV18 combines with J gene TRBJ2-3; D is tentatively TRBD1 or TRBD2 (5 bases each). CDR3 size: 15 residues. Germline CDR1 reads KGHSH; CDR2 reads LQKENI. The germline V and J ends were trimmed by 4 bases and 2 bases, with 13 bases remaining between them. The CDR3 nucleotides read TGTGCCAGCTCACGACTACAGGTACCCACAGATACGCAGTATTTT. Translating gives CASSRLQVPTDTQYF.

The chain has TRBV25-1 and TRBJ1-5, with TRBD1 as a possible D gene (5 bases). V dropped 4 bases and J dropped 0 bases, with 7 bases sitting between them. Looked up from germline, CDR1 is MGHDK and CDR2 is SYGVNS. This CDR3 spans 14 amino acids. The CDR3 nucleotides are TGTGCCAGCAGTGTGGGGGATAGCAATCAGCCCCAGCATTTT. Translated, it gives CASSVGDSNQPQHF.

This clone has only a few counts. The sample has other DNA sequences that encode this CDR3 too. This sequence joins TRBV29-1 and TRBJ1-1; 7 bases match TRBD1. Germline V gene data show CDR1 as SQVTM and CDR2 as ANQGSEA. Unmatched junction bases numbered 2, after V lost 4 bases and J lost 0 bases. The CDR3 has 13 residues. The CDR3 spells CSVADRVNTEAFF. CDR3 sequence (DNA): TGCAGCGTTGCAGACAGGGTGAACACTGAAGCTTTCTTT.

The chain couples TRBV14 to TRBJ2-7; D may be TRBD1 (6 bases). From germline, CDR1 is SGHDN and CDR2 FVKESK. This CDR3 contains 15 residues. Trimming took 3 bases from V and 0 from J, leaving 12 bases between them. CDR3 sequence: CASSHGRGLSYEQYF. CDR3 DNA sequence: TGTGCCAGCAGCCATGGCAGGGGCCTCTCCTACGAGCAGTACTTC.

In its sample, this clone was seen a few times. This chain connects TRBV6-5 to TRBJ2-2, with 7 bases matching TRBD1. V lost 6 bases, J lost 5 bases, and 9 bases stayed unmatched. The CDR3 totals 15 residues. The V gene's germline CDR1 is MNHEY and CDR2 SVGAGI. CDR3 DNA: TGTGCCAGCAGCAAAGACAGGGCAACAACCGGGGAGCTGTTTTTT. As protein: CASSKDRATTGELFF.

This clone has only a few counts. This chain joins TRBV2 and TRBJ2-1; a possible D gene is TRBD1 (7 bases). Trimming removed 6 bases at V and 2 bases at J, with 20 bases between. The CDR3 has 17 residues. The V gene's germline CDR1 is SNHLY and CDR2 FYNNEI. Here the CDR3 reads CASSPLRGTDTYNEQFF. The CDR3 DNA is TGTGCCAGCAGCCCCTTACGCGGGACAGACACCTACAATGAGCAGTTCTTC. The variable domain in full, completed from reference TRBV2 and TRBJ2-1, reads EPEVTQTPSHQVTQMGQEVILRCVPISNHLYFYWYRQILGQKVEFLVSFYNNEISEKSEIFDDQFSVERPDGSNFTLKIRSTKLEDSAMYFCASSPLRGTDTYNEQFFGPGTRLTVL.

The rearrangement links TRBV11-2 to TRBJ2-1; 9 nucleotides line up with TRBD2. From germline, CDR1 is SGHAT and CDR2 FQNNGV. The CDR3 is 18 residues long. The junction had 7 bases not matched to a gene; V was cut back by 1 base and J by 0 bases. Here the CDR3 reads CASSLASGAFSSYNEQFF. The CDR3, as DNA: TGTGCCAGCAGCTTAGCTAGCGGGGCATTTAGCTCCTACAATGAGCAGTTCTTC.

The CDR3 DNA follows: TGTGCCAGCAGCTACGGACCCCTAGCGGGAGCAGATACGCAGTATTTT. Amino acid sequence: CASSYGPLAGADTQYF. The rearrangement uses TRBV7-6 and TRBJ2-3, with TRBD2 identical over 10 bases. Germline CDR1 and CDR2: SGHVS and FNYEAQ. The CDR3 covers 16 residues. The V and J ends lost 4 bases and 4 bases, in that order; junction bases with no gene match: 8.

This clone was found a few times. The V and J genes are TRBV19 and TRBJ2-3; 11 bases agree with TRBD2. Germline V gene data show CDR1 as LNHDA and CDR2 as SQIVND (reference sequence). J gave up 2 bases and V 6 bases, and 7 bases lay outside the gene matches. The CDR3 covers 16 residues. The CDR3 region has the DNA TGTGCCAGTAGGGTTTTAGCGGGAGGGCTCACAGATACGCAGTATTTT. Protein product: CASRVLAGGLTDTQYF.

The genes are TRBV15 and TRBJ2-6, with D unclear. The V gene lost 0 bases and the J gene lost 0 bases, with 6 bases spanning the gap. CDR1 is LNHNV and CDR2 is YYDKDF in the germline V gene (reference sequence). This CDR3 has 16 residues. The CDR3 here is CATSRDRTSGANVLTF. The CDR3 DNA reads TGTGCCACCAGCAGAGATAGGACCTCTGGGGCCAACGTCCTGACTTTC.

This chain links TRBV30 with TRBJ2-3; TRBD2 matches 9 bases. The germline CDR1 and CDR2 sequences are GTSNPN and SVGIG (reference sequence). Germline trimming cut 2 bases from V and 0 bases from J; bases unmatched to any gene: 12. The CDR3 runs to 18 residues. In DNA, the CDR3 is TGTGCCTGGAGTCCTGGCCGCCATACTAGCGGGAGCACAGATACGCAGTATTTT. It encodes CAWSPGRHTSGSTDTQYF.

The sample holds a few counts of this clone. The rearrangement uses TRBV14 and TRBJ2-7, with 7 bases lining up with TRBD2. This CDR3 spans 13 amino acids. Germline CDR1 and CDR2: SGHDN and FVKESK. The V gene end was trimmed by 5 bases and the J gene end by 2 bases; junction bases not matched to a gene: 3. CDR3 bases: TGTGCCAGCAGCTCCGGACTAGCCTACGAGCAGTACTTC. Encoded protein: CASSSGLAYEQYF.

The chain combines TRBV11-2 with TRBJ2-5; D may be TRBD1 (6 bases). V was trimmed by 2 bases and J by 5 bases, leaving 15 bases between them. Germline CDR1 is SGHAT and CDR2 is FQNNGV. The CDR3 is 15 residues long. CDR3 loop: CASSLFLAGQETQYF. As DNA, the CDR3 is TGTGCCAGCAGCTTATTCCTCGCAGGACAGGAGACCCAGTACTTC. The complete variable domain, with remaining parts taken from reference TRBV11-2 and TRBJ2-5, reads EAGVAQSPRYKIIEKRQSVAFWCNPISGHATLYWYQQILGQGPKLLIQFQNNGVVDDSQLPKDRFSAERLKGVDSTLKIQPAKLEDSAVYLCASSLFLAGQETQYFGPGTRLLVL.

The chain's CDR3 is CASGSSRTPAPSVAQYF. CDR3 in DNA: TGTGCTAGTGGTTCTTCCCGGACACCAGCCCCTTCGGTTGCCCAGTACTTC. The chain recombines TRBV12-5 with TRBJ2-5, with D tentatively TRBD1 (5 bases). The CDR3 spans 17 residues. Between the trimmed V and J ends, which lost 4 bases and 9 bases, there was a span of 27 bases. The germline CDR1 and CDR2 sequences are LGHNT and FRNRAP.

This clone was detected only a few times. This chain joins TRBV6-1 and TRBJ2-7; tentatively, D is TRBD2 (5 bases). The CDR3 contains 16 residues. Germline V gene sequence: CDR1 MNHNS, CDR2 SASEGT. Trimming removed 4 bases from V and 3 bases from J, with 19 bases in between. The CDR3 is CASSGGAAILGYEQYV. The CDR3 nucleotides read TGTGCCAGCAGTGGAGGAGCGGCAATTTTGGGCTACGAGCAGTACGTC.

The V and J genes are TRBV6-5 and TRBJ2-4; no definite D call. Germline assignment: CDR1 MNHEY and CDR2 SVGAGI. The length of the CDR3 is 13 residues. V was cut by 0 bases and J by 5 bases, with 5 bases left in between. CDR3 region: CASSYSWENIQYF. In DNA, the CDR3 is TGTGCCAGCAGTTACTCGTGGGAAAACATTCAGTACTTC.

The sample holds a few counts of this clone. The genes are TRBV25-1 and TRBJ2-6; 7 positions agree with TRBD2. J gave up 1 base and V 3 bases, and 0 bases lay outside the gene matches. Germline V gene sequence: CDR1 MGHDK, CDR2 SYGVNS. The CDR3 sequence is 15 residues long. The CDR3 nucleotides are TGTGCCAGCAGTGAGGGAGGGTCTGGGGCCAACGTCCTGACTTTC. It codes for CASSEGGSGANVLTF.

This chain connects TRBV10-3 to TRBJ1-5; 7 bases are a match to TRBD1. Germline V gene data show CDR1 as ENHRY and CDR2 as SYGVKD. Losses at the gene ends were 10 bases for V and 3 bases for J; bases not matched to a gene: 6. This CDR3 contains 13 residues. Written as DNA, the CDR3 is TGTGCCACCACGGGACAGAACAATCAGCCCCAGCATTTT. It is translated as CATTGQNNQPQHF.

The rearrangement links TRBV14 to TRBJ2-1; D call uncertain. CDR3 length: 14 residues. Trimming took 0 bases from V and 8 from J, leaving 11 bases between them. Germline CDR1 reads SGHDN; CDR2 reads FVKESK. The CDR3 sequence: CASSQDPFSHEQFF. In DNA form, the CDR3 reads TGTGCCAGCAGCCAAGATCCATTCTCCCATGAGCAGTTCTTC.

The chain combines TRBV27 with TRBJ1-2; tentative D call: TRBD1 (6 bases). The CDR3 length is 13 residues. The germline V and J ends were trimmed by 3 bases and 8 bases, with 13 bases remaining between them. Per germline, CDR1 MNHEY and CDR2 SMNVEV (reference sequence). CDR3 residues: CASSFSRTEGYTF. The CDR3 DNA is TGTGCCAGCAGTTTCTCCCGGACAGAGGGCTACACCTTC.

This chain links TRBV2 with TRBJ2-3; D tentatively fits TRBD1 or TRBD2 (5 bases each). The CDR3 is 11 residues long. Germline loops: CDR1 SNHLY, CDR2 FYNNEI. V was clipped by 9 bases and J by 1 base, with 5 bases between them. CDR3 protein: CARGGTDTQYF. CDR3 nucleotide sequence: TGTGCCAGGGGGGGCACAGATACGCAGTATTTT.

The chain recombines TRBV5-1 with TRBJ2-7; 9 bases match TRBD1. The CDR3 has 14 residues. Germline CDR1 SGHRS, CDR2 YFSETQ. The junction had 4 bases not matched to a gene; V was cut back by 0 bases and J by 6 bases. CDR3 sequence reads: CASSLGRTGVEQYF. In DNA, the CDR3 is TGCGCCAGCAGCTTGGGAAGGACAGGGGTCGAGCAGTACTTC.

The rearrangement joins TRBV15 to TRBJ1-5; D is ambiguous. CDR1 is LNHNV and CDR2 is YYDKDF in the germline V gene (reference sequence). This CDR3 comprises 13 residues. V gave up 8 bases and J gave up 3 bases, with 11 bases separating them. The CDR3 reads CATGTGPNQPQHF. CDR3 DNA sequence: TGTGCCACCGGAACTGGTCCCAATCAGCCCCAGCATTTT.

The V call is TRBV7-9, the J call TRBJ1-1; 7 bases agree with TRBD1. V lost 3 bases, J lost 2 bases, and 6 bases stayed unmatched. This CDR3 has 15 amino acids. Germline lookup yields CDR1 SEHNR and CDR2 FQNEAQ (reference sequence). CDR3 nucleotides: TGTGCCAGCAGCTTTCGACAGGGCGATAACACTGAAGCTTTCTTT. It is translated as CASSFRQGDNTEAFF.

The V gene is TRBV9, the J gene TRBJ1-3; weak D call: TRBD1 (5 bases). The CDR3 is 15 amino acids. From germline, CDR1 is SGDLS and CDR2 YYNGEE. V was pared by 4 bases and J by 4 bases, with 15 bases between. CDR3 sequence reads: CASSPRRGSGNTIYF. The DNA for the CDR3 is TGTGCCAGCAGCCCCCGTCGGGGGTCGGGAAACACCATATATTTT.